The next 17 T cell receptor beta chains were all read from a single sample in a study of a mutant IDH1 vaccine in newly diagnosed glioma. The time point here: baseline, week 1 (first vaccination visit). Treatment noted: pre-vaccination baseline after standard-of-care therapy. Clones were read by immunoSEQ multiplex PCR, and TCRdb kept only the in-frame ones, dropping some. The table lists about 96,000 clones, around 77% of them singletons. Sequencing was performed on PBMCs, taken from a glioma patient treated with radiotherapy, temozolomide or both. The receptors here all came from a man in his forties with glioma.

The chain recombines TRBV6-5 with TRBJ1-5; the D is unclear. Trimming took off 4 bases at V and 11 bases at J, with 15 bases between the two ends. The CDR3 consists of 13 residues. CDR1 and CDR2 (germline): MNHEY, SVGAGI. The chain's CDR3 is CASSSVDGVAQHF. The CDR3 DNA reads TGTGCCAGCAGTTCCGTGGACGGGGTGGCCCAGCATTTT.

A few counts support this clone. V usage is TRBV28 and J usage is TRBJ1-2; D is uncertain. Germline loops: CDR1 MDHEN, CDR2 SYDVKM. The CDR3 is made up of 13 amino acids. V gave up 6 bases and J gave up 4 bases, with 12 bases separating them. In DNA form, the CDR3 reads TGTGCCAGCAGGCGAGGGTTCCTCTATGGCTACACCTTC. Its protein is CASRRGFLYGYTF.

This clone appeared a few times. This sequence joins TRBV7-2 and TRBJ2-5; possibly TRBD1 or TRBD2 for D (5 bases each). The V end was cut by 4 bases, the J end by 5 bases, with 8 bases between. Germline assignment: CDR1 SGHTA and CDR2 FQGNSA. This CDR3 is 12 amino acids long. The CDR3 coding sequence is TGTGCCAGCAGCTATGAGGGGGAGACCCAGTACTTC. Translation gives CASSYEGETQYF. The whole variable domain, remainder taken from reference TRBV7-2 and TRBJ2-5, is GAGVSQSPSNKVTEKGKDVELRCDPISGHTALYWYRQSLGQGLEFLIYFQGNSAPDKSGLPSDRFSAERTGGSVSTLTIQRTQQEDSAVYLCASSYEGETQYFGPGTRLLVL.

This rearrangement joins TRBV27 to TRBJ2-7; TRBD2 matches 11 bases. Germline CDR1 MNHEY, CDR2 SMNVEV (reference sequence). V lost 6 bases and J lost 3; bases outside the gene matches: 7. The CDR3 is 15 amino acids. The CDR3 nucleotides read TGTGCCAGCAGATTAGTAGCGGGAGGGGTCTACGAGCAGTACTTC. It is translated as CASRLVAGGVYEQYF.

There are a few counts of this clone. The chain couples TRBV30 to TRBJ2-2, with D unclear. The V end lost 8 bases, the J end lost 7 bases, and 11 bases lay between the germline ends. Germline CDR1 reads GTSNPN; CDR2 reads SVGIG (reference sequence). CDR3 length: 11 amino acids. CDR3 sequence reads: CAGGLGGELFF. The CDR3 coding sequence is TGTGCCGGCGGCCTGGGCGGGGAGCTGTTTTTT.

The chain is built from TRBV25-1 and TRBJ2-1, with D perhaps TRBD1 or TRBD2 (9 bases each). V was trimmed by 1 base and J by 7 bases, leaving 20 bases between them. The CDR3 loop spans 17 amino acids. Germline V CDR1 and CDR2: MGHDK, SYGVNS. Written as DNA, the CDR3 is TGTGCCAGCAGTGAATTCAAGCTAGCGGGACAGGGTAATGAGCAGTTCTTC. Its protein product is CASSEFKLAGQGNEQFF.

The chain uses TRBV18 and TRBJ2-7; 8 bases are shared with TRBD1. CDR3 length equals 16 residues. V dropped 5 bases and J dropped 0; count of bases not matched to a gene: 9. Germline V gives CDR1 KGHSH, CDR2 LQKENI. CDR3 sequence reads: CASSLGQALLSYEQYF. The DNA for the CDR3 is TGTGCCAGCTCATTGGGACAGGCACTCCTCTCCTACGAGCAGTACTTC.

The V gene is TRBV30, the J gene TRBJ1-1; the D gene is possibly TRBD1 (6 bases). The germline V gene has CDR1 GTSNPN and CDR2 SVGIG (reference sequence). CDR3 size: 15 residues. With 3 bases removed from V and 0 bases from J, the gap between germline ends came to 14 bases. CDR3 bases: TGTGCCTGGAGCTGGGGGGGCACCATGAACACTGAAGCTTTCTTT. This encodes CAWSWGGTMNTEAFF.

The chain recombines TRBV19 with TRBJ2-2; D possibly corresponds to TRBD1 (6 bases). V was clipped by 3 bases and J by 3 bases, with 11 bases between them. Germline V gives CDR1 LNHDA, CDR2 SQIVND (reference sequence). The CDR3 spans 15 residues. In DNA form, the CDR3 reads TGTGCCAGTAGTATGACAGGAGCGCACACCGGGGAGCTGTTTTTT. It encodes CASSMTGAHTGELFF.

The genes are TRBV9 and TRBJ1-2; D uncertain. CDR3 length: 12 amino acids. Germline loops: CDR1 SGDLS, CDR2 YYNGEE. The V and J ends lost 4 bases and 4 bases respectively, with 8 bases between them. The CDR3: CASSSDGYGYTF. In DNA form, the CDR3 reads TGTGCCAGCAGCTCGGACGGCTATGGCTACACCTTC.

This clone was picked up a small number of times. The chain recombines TRBV6-5 with TRBJ1-2, with D perhaps TRBD1 (5 bases). This CDR3 contains 14 residues. Trimming stripped 0 bases from V and 3 bases from J, with 8 bases between. In germline, CDR1 is MNHEY, CDR2 SVGAGI. This chain's CDR3 is CASSYSWGDYGYTF. Written as DNA, the CDR3 is TGTGCCAGCAGTTACTCCTGGGGGGACTATGGCTACACCTTC.

The chain joins TRBV7-3 to TRBJ2-1; TRBD2 matches at 8 bases. Per germline, CDR1 SGHTA and CDR2 FQGTGA. The CDR3 runs 17 residues. The V segment lost 2 bases and the J segment 0 bases; nucleotides outside the gene matches: 6. CDR3: CASSLGGSGSSYNEQFF. DNA for the CDR3: TGTGCCAGCAGCTTAGGAGGAAGCGGGAGCTCCTACAATGAGCAGTTCTTC.

The chain employs TRBV5-1 and TRBJ2-7; 8 bases match TRBD1. Germline-derived CDR1 and CDR2 are SGHRS and YFSETQ. With 4 bases clipped from V and 2 bases from J, the junction kept 8 bases outside the gene matches. The length of the CDR3 is 15 residues. CDR3 amino acids: CASSDPGGLAYEQYF. CDR3 bases: TGCGCCAGCAGCGACCCAGGGGGCTTGGCCTACGAGCAGTACTTC.

V is TRBV5-1 and J is TRBJ2-3; 7 bases are shared with TRBD2. The CDR3 runs 13 residues. The germline CDR1 and CDR2 sequences are SGHRS and YFSETQ. The junction had 5 bases not matched to a gene; V was cut back by 0 bases and J by 10 bases. CDR3 amino acids: CASSLGSGAAQYF. The CDR3 DNA is TGCGCCAGCAGCTTGGGAAGCGGGGCTGCGCAGTATTTT.

This clone was detected only a few times. V is TRBV30 and J is TRBJ1-1; D call uncertain. Trimming stripped 0 bases from V and 0 bases from J, with 5 bases between. The CDR3 consists of 13 residues. CDR1 and CDR2 from the germline V gene are GTSNPN and SVGIG (reference sequence). The CDR3 here is CAWSVGLNTEAFF. The CDR3, as DNA: TGTGCCTGGAGTGTAGGACTGAACACTGAAGCTTTCTTT. The full variable domain, rest sourced from reference TRBV30 and TRBJ1-1, is SQTIHQWPATLVQPVGSPLSLECTVEGTSNPNLYWYRQAAGRGLQLLFYSVGIGQISSEVPQNLSASRPQDRQFILSSKKLLLSDSGFYLCAWSVGLNTEAFFGQGTRLTVV.

This clone was picked up many times. The chain couples TRBV7-3 to TRBJ1-2, with 10 positions matching TRBD1. Germline CDR1 reads SGHTA; CDR2 reads FQGTGA. This CDR3 contains 15 residues. V lost 0 bases, J lost 8 bases, and 6 bases stayed unmatched. The CDR3 nucleotides read TGTGCCAGCAGCTTAACTGGGACAGGGGCGGGAGGCTACACCTTC. Protein sequence: CASSLTGTGAGGYTF.

The chain links TRBV5-4 to TRBJ2-5, with TRBD1 matching over 8 bases. V lost 5 bases and J lost 4; bases outside the gene matches: 7. The CDR3 is made up of 14 amino acids. Germline V gene lookup returns CDR1 SGHNT and CDR2 YYREEE (reference sequence). The CDR3 DNA follows: TGTGCCAGCAGTCCTCAGGGGGCGGCAGAGACCCAGTACTTC. Protein: CASSPQGAAETQYF. Variable domain in full (rest from reference TRBV5-4 and TRBJ2-5): ETGVTQSPTHLIKTRGQQVTLRCSSQSGHNTVSWYQQALGQGPQFIFQYYREEENGRGNFPPRFSGLQFPNYSSELNVNALELDDSALYLCASSPQGAAETQYFGPGTRLLVL.